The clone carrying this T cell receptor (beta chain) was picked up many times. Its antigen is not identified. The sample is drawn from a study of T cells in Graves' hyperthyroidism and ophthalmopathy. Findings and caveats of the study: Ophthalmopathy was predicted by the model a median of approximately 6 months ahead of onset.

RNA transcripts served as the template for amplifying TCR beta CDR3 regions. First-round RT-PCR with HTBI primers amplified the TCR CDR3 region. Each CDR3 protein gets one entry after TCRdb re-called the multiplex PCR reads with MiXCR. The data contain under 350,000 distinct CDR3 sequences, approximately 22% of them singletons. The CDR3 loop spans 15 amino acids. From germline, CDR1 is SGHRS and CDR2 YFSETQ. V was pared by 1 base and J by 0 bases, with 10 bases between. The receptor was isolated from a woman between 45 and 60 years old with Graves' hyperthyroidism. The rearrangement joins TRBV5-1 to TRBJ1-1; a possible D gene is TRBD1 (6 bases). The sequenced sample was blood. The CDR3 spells CASSLNGQLNTEAFF. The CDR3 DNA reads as TGCGCCAGCAGCTTGAACGGACAGCTGAACACTGAAGCTTTCTTT.